This T cell receptor beta chain was obtained from a study of T cell changes during pregnancy in multiple sclerosis. Trimming removed 2 bases at V and 2 bases at J, with 8 bases between. The CDR3 has 15 residues. In germline, CDR1 is SGHDT, CDR2 YYEEEE. Repertoires were generated with immunoSEQ multiplex PCR, while TCRdb's copy carries only in-frame clones and drops some. The sample records approximately 130,000 clones, about 95% being singletons. The source is a female donor with multiple sclerosis, enrolled in a pregnancy study. This sequence joins TRBV5-6 and TRBJ2-6; D might be TRBD1 (6 bases). The source was peripheral blood, collected after pregnancy. The CDR3 DNA follows: TGTGCCAGCAGCTTTAGGACAGCTGGGGCCAACGTCCTGACTTTC. Translation: CASSFRTAGANVLTF.